The entry below describes one T cell receptor beta chain. This clone turned up a few times. Its antigen has not been determined. Base qualities were left out, and no much larger clone turns up one base away. Genomic DNA was extracted from sorted cells for sequencing of the TCRbeta CDR3 region. The immunoSEQ Assay was used to sequence the TCRbeta CDR3 regions. TCRdb stores this immuneACCESS table with in-frame sequences only. Part of the clones is absent; in the studies checked, under half of the shortfall reflects unresolved V genes, and no reason is known for the rest. This sample holds 45,000 to 60,000 clones; just under 90% were observed only once. 10% of the sample is held by the ten biggest clonotypes. The CDR3 spans 18 residues, from the cysteine through the phenylalanine. The read is trimmed to its CDR3 DNA, 54 bases read in frame from base 1. CDR1 and CDR2 are drawn from the germline V gene: MGHRA, YSYEKL. At the junction V is shortened by 0 bases and J by 3 bases; bases outside the gene matches: 9.

Patients with autoimmune disease history or receiving systemic immunosuppression were excluded from the trial. Peripheral blood for TCR sequencing was collected from all dose cohorts at baseline, on cycle 4 day 1, and on cycle 7 day 1. Samples came from an open-label, multicenter, first-in-human phase I dose-escalation trial of ivuxolimab. Adults with locally advanced or metastatic melanoma, renal cell, hepatocellular, or head and neck squamous cell carcinoma were enrolled in the trial. Before TCR sequencing, CD4+ and CD8+ T cells were separately sorted from peripheral blood. This entry belongs to a study of OX40 agonist ivuxolimab in advanced cancers. Regarding the research as a whole: The costimulatory receptor OX40 (CD134) was targeted by ivuxolimab, a fully human IgG2 agonistic monoclonal antibody. Intravenous ivuxolimab was administered to patients every 2 weeks at six dose levels: 0.01, 0.1, 0.3, 1.5, 3 and 10 mg/kg. Among the 50 to 55 dose-escalation patients, approximately 20 had hepatocellular carcinoma, some 15 melanoma, 9 renal cell carcinoma and 9 head and neck cancer. In the dose-escalation cohort, 82.7% of patients were male, and the mean age was around 60 years, with a range of roughly 20 to 80. Patients were allowed to have had prior anti-PD-1, anti-PD-L1 or anti-CTLA-4 therapy, and 40% to 45% of the dose-escalation patients had previously received checkpoint inhibitors. Partial responses occurred in three dose-escalation patients: two with cutaneous melanoma and one with hepatocellular carcinoma. The point of sequencing TCRbeta in the periphery was to test whether ivuxolimab changed TCR sequence diversity and drove clonal T-cell expansion. The paper describes the monotherapy dose-escalation part (N ≈ 49 patients) of the phase I trial of ivuxolimab. General findings and caveats noted by the study authors: The antigen specificity of the peripheral T cells that underwent clonal expansion was not determined. Clonal expansion of both CD4+ and CD8+ blood T cells was observed from baseline to week 6 at doses 0.1 to 3.0 mg/kg. Low levels of normalized T-cell clonal expansion were also seen in some patients who did not respond. After ivuxolimab, more expanded clones were found on average in CD8+ T cells than in CD4+ T cells. In the 0.1-3.0 mg/kg groups, partial responders were among the patients with the lowest normalized peripheral clonal expansion, particularly in CD8+ T cells.

The input for sequencing was CD4+ or CD8+ T cells sorted from blood, taken in a trial of the OX40 agonist ivuxolimab. The TCR was taken from an adult with an advanced solid tumor such as melanoma, head and neck, liver or kidney cancer. Here the chain combines TRBV4-1 and TRBJ2-1, with 9 middle bases fitting TRBD2. The nucleotide sequence reads as follows: TGCGCCAGCAGCCAAGACCCGGGCGGGGGGGATTACTACAATGAGCAGTTCTTC. This encodes CASSQDPGGGDYYNEQFF.